These 7 T cell receptor beta chains were all obtained from the same sample, sequenced in a study of monozygotic twins with cystic fibrosis. Some clones are missing from TCRdb's copy, which holds only in-frame ones; the method was immunoSEQ multiplex PCR. The table has tens of thousands of clones, 84% seen once. Specimen: blood. These receptors all stem from a girl aged 2-10 years with cystic fibrosis.

This clone was counted a single time. The CDR3 nucleotides read TGTGCCATCAGTTCGGACCAAACTCAATACGAGCAGTACTTC. Protein product: CAISSDQTQYEQYF. The rearrangement uses TRBV10-3 and TRBJ2-7; no clear D. Germline CDR1 and CDR2: ENHRY and SYGVKD. The CDR3 loop spans 14 amino acids. The V end lost 5 bases, the J end lost 4 bases, and 15 bases lay between the germline ends.

The gene calls are TRBV19 and TRBJ1-1, with a possible D match to TRBD1 (6 bases). Germline loops: CDR1 LNHDA, CDR2 SQIVND (reference sequence). V lost 7 bases to trimming and J lost 1 base, with 13 bases between them. This CDR3 spans 14 amino acids. This chain's CDR3 is CASTSGQTNTEAFF. DNA of the CDR3: TGTGCCAGTACCTCCGGACAGACGAACACTGAAGCTTTCTTT.

This clone has just a few counts. The V gene is TRBV6-1, the J gene TRBJ2-7; unclear D gene. CDR1 MNHNS and CDR2 SASEGT come from the germline V gene. Trimming removed 2 bases at V and 4 bases at J, with 9 bases between. The length of the CDR3 is 13 residues. CDR3: CASSEFRFYEQYF. CDR3 bases: TGTGCCAGCAGTGAATTCCGGTTTTACGAGCAGTACTTC.

V is TRBV7-6 and J is TRBJ2-7; D is undetermined. The germline gives CDR1 SGHVS, CDR2 FNYEAQ. The CDR3 contains 16 residues. Trimming took 1 base from V and 2 from J, leaving 15 bases between them. DNA for the CDR3: TGTGCCAGCAGCTTAGGACCCGGTCCCAAAGCCTACGAGCAGTACTTC. This sequence encodes CASSLGPGPKAYEQYF.

This clone occurred a few times. The CDR3 here is CASSLAGGYGYTF. The CDR3 DNA sequence: TGCGCCAGCAGCTTGGCAGGGGGCTATGGCTACACCTTC. The V gene is TRBV5-1, the J gene TRBJ1-2; 7 bases are a match to TRBD1. V lost 0 bases, J lost 4 bases, and 0 bases stayed unmatched. Looked up from germline, CDR1 is SGHRS and CDR2 is YFSETQ. This CDR3 has 13 residues.

The gene calls are TRBV15 and TRBJ2-5; the D is unclear. Per the germline V gene, CDR1 is LNHNV and CDR2 is YYDKDF (reference sequence). With 0 bases removed from V and 5 bases from J, the gap between germline ends came to 10 bases. The length of the CDR3 is 14 residues. DNA for the CDR3: TGTGCCACCAGCAGAGATCCGAGTCAGGAGACCCAGTACTTC. It codes for CATSRDPSQETQYF.

V and J are TRBV5-1 and TRBJ2-3; TRBD1 aligns across 10 bases. This CDR3 is built from 16 residues. V was clipped by 4 bases and J by 3 bases; unmatched bases: 8. Germline values: CDR1 SGHRS, CDR2 YFSETQ. CDR3 sequence (DNA): TGCGCCAGCAGCCCTGGGGACAGGGGAAGGACAGATACGCAGTATTTT. Translating it yields CASSPGDRGRTDTQYF. Full variable domain (missing parts from reference TRBV5-1 and TRBJ2-3): KAGVTQTPRYLIKTRGQQVTLSCSPISGHRSVSWYQQTPGQGLQFLFEYFSETQRNKGNFPGRFSGRQFSNSRSEMNVSTLELGDSALYLCASSPGDRGRTDTQYFGPGTRLTVL.